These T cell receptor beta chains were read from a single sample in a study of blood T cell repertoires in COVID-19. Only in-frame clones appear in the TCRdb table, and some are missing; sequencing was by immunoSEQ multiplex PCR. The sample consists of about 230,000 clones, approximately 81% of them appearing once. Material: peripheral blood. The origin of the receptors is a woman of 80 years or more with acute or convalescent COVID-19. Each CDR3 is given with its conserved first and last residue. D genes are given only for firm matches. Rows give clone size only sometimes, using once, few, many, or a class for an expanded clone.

CDR3 protein: CASRTGGGEETQYF
CDR3 DNA: TGCGCCAGCCGGACAGGGGGCGGCGAAGAGACCCAGTACTTC
J gene: TRBJ2-5
clone size: -
D gene: TRBD1
V gene: TRBV5-1

CDR3 protein: CASSLELASYNEQFF
CDR3 DNA: TGCGCCAGCAGCTTGGAACTCGCGTCCTACAATGAGCAGTTCTTC
J gene: TRBJ2-1
clone size: -
D gene: -
V gene: TRBV5-1

CDR3 protein: CASSPTGGNNSPLHF
CDR3 DNA: TGTGCCAGCAGCCCGACAGGGGGGAATAATTCACCCCTCCACTTT
J gene: TRBJ1-6
clone size: -
D gene: TRBD1
V gene: TRBV6-5

CDR3 protein: CASSVSSGSTDTQYF
CDR3 DNA: TGCGCCAGCAGCGTATCTAGCGGGAGCACAGATACGCAGTATTTT
J gene: TRBJ2-3
clone size: -
D gene: TRBD2
V gene: TRBV5-1

CDR3 protein: CASSEFASESEQFF
CDR3 DNA: TGTGCCAGCAGTGAATTCGCTAGCGAGAGTGAGCAGTTCTTC
J gene: TRBJ2-1
clone size: few
D gene: -
V gene: TRBV6-1

CDR3 protein: CASSELQRGPTFYNEQFF
CDR3 DNA: TGTGCCAGCAGTGAATTACAGCGGGGGCCCACCTTCTACAATGAGCAGTTCTTC
J gene: TRBJ2-1
clone size: -
D gene: TRBD2
V gene: TRBV25-1

CDR3 protein: CATSRDRVGEKLFF
CDR3 DNA: TGTGCCACCAGCAGAGACAGGGTGGGTGAAAAACTGTTTTTT
J gene: TRBJ1-4
clone size: -
D gene: -
V gene: TRBV15

CDR3 protein: CASSMGQKGTEAFF
CDR3 DNA: TGTGCCAGTAGTATGGGGCAAAAGGGGACTGAAGCTTTCTTT
J gene: TRBJ1-1
clone size: -
D gene: -
V gene: TRBV19

CDR3 protein: CASSLGVAGLSSGNTIYF
CDR3 DNA: TGTGCCAGCAGCTTGGGTGTTGCAGGGCTCTCCTCTGGAAACACCATATATTTT
J gene: TRBJ1-3
clone size: -
D gene: -
V gene: TRBV5-6

CDR3 protein: CASRQGNSPLHF
CDR3 DNA: TGTGCCAGCCGACAGGGGAATTCACCCCTCCACTTT
J gene: TRBJ1-6
clone size: -
D gene: TRBD1
V gene: TRBV19

CDR3 protein: CASFPGGNLNTEAFF
CDR3 DNA: TGTGCCAGTTTCCCGGGGGGCAATTTGAACACTGAAGCTTTCTTT
J gene: TRBJ1-1
clone size: -
D gene: -
V gene: TRBV6-5

CDR3 protein: CASSAERTEAFF
CDR3 DNA: TGCGCCAGCAGTGCCGAGAGGACTGAAGCTTTCTTT
J gene: TRBJ1-1
clone size: -
D gene: -
V gene: TRBV10-2

CDR3 protein: CASSQLQGAEDGYTF
CDR3 DNA: TGCGCCAGCAGCCAACTACAGGGGGCGGAAGATGGCTACACCTTC
J gene: TRBJ1-2
clone size: -
D gene: TRBD1
V gene: TRBV5-1

CDR3 protein: CATSPDRAQPQHF
CDR3 DNA: TGTGCCACCTCTCCGGACAGGGCTCAGCCCCAGCATTTT
J gene: TRBJ1-5
clone size: many
D gene: TRBD1
V gene: TRBV19

CDR3 protein: CASSLQGRVNTIYF
CDR3 DNA: TGTGCCAGCAGTTTGCAGGGAAGGGTCAACACCATATATTTT
J gene: TRBJ1-3
clone size: -
D gene: -
V gene: TRBV28

CDR3 protein: CASSYAKQEKLFF
CDR3 DNA: TGTGCCAGCAGTTACGCTAAGCAAGAAAAACTGTTTTTT
J gene: TRBJ1-4
clone size: -
D gene: -
V gene: TRBV6-5

CDR3 protein: CAWSRASTDTQYF
CDR3 DNA: TGTGCCTGGAGTAGAGCTAGCACAGATACGCAGTATTTT
J gene: TRBJ2-3
clone size: -
D gene: -
V gene: TRBV30

CDR3 protein: CSIDSQEGDTQYF
CDR3 DNA: TGCAGCATTGACAGTCAAGAGGGAGATACGCAGTATTTT
J gene: TRBJ2-3
clone size: -
D gene: -
V gene: TRBV29-1

CDR3 protein: CASGYRGWGYTF
CDR3 DNA: TGTGCCAGCGGTTACAGGGGCTGGGGCTACACCTTC
J gene: TRBJ1-2
clone size: -
D gene: TRBD1
V gene: TRBV12-3/TRBV12-4

CDR3 protein: CASSLKSGEPYEQYF
CDR3 DNA: TGTGCCAGCAGCTTAAAGAGCGGGGAGCCCTACGAGCAGTACTTC
J gene: TRBJ2-7
clone size: -
D gene: TRBD2
V gene: TRBV7-2

CDR3 protein: CASSLGTGWYEQYF
CDR3 DNA: TGTGCCAGCAGTTTAGGGACAGGGTGGTACGAGCAGTACTTC
J gene: TRBJ2-7
clone size: -
D gene: TRBD1
V gene: TRBV7-2

CDR3 protein: CASSEGQRLANVLTF
CDR3 DNA: TGCGCCAGCAGTGAGGGACAGAGGTTAGCCAACGTCCTGACTTTC
J gene: TRBJ2-6
clone size: once
D gene: -
V gene: TRBV10-2